The clone carrying this T cell receptor beta chain was recorded once. This specimen belongs to a study of blood T cells in healthy people across ages. The use of a sample-barcoded 5' primer and a J-beta primer mix characterized a second PCR of roughly 6 to 11 cycles. TCRdb re-derived calls from the 5' RACE reads in MiXCR, one entry per CDR3 protein. Seen here are 1.5 million to 2 million distinct CDR3 sequences, about two fifths observed once, and the top ten hold approximately 22%. V was cut by 8 bases and J by 6 bases, with 19 bases left in between. Germline CDR1 is MNHNY and CDR2 is SVGAGI (reference sequence). CDR3 length: 14 amino acids.

This receptor was taken from a human donor in good health. The sequencing sample was made of blood. The V and J genes are TRBV6-6 and TRBJ1-1; tentatively, D is TRBD1 (5 bases). Written as DNA, the CDR3 is TGTGCCAGCCTACAGGACAACTCTGGTCCTGAAGCTTTCTTT. It yields the protein CASLQDNSGPEAFF.